Following are 21 T cell receptor beta chains from one sample sequenced in a study of T cells in women clearing cervical HPV infection. The method was immunoSEQ multiplex PCR; TCRdb's version includes in-frame clones alone and lacks a portion of them. The sample's table shows tens of thousands of clones. The sample taken for sequencing was blood buffy coat. The receptors here all came from a woman between 18 and 69 years old with a cervical HPV16 infection that either progressed to CIN3+ or cleared (not recorded which).

About this clone itself: The observed sequence ends 3 residues before the CDR3 terminus, with the missing tail filled in from the germline J gene. The chain recombines TRBV18 with TRBJ1-2, with D hard to call. Trimming stripped 6 bases from V and 2 bases from J, with 16 bases between. From germline, CDR1 is KGHSH and CDR2 LQKENI. The CDR3 is made up of 15 amino acids. CDR3 bases read: TGTGCCAGCTCCACCAAAGTTACCGGGAACTATGGC. This translates into CASSTKVTGNYG. The full CDR3 sequence reads CASSTKVTGNYGYTF.

As regards this clone: The CDR3 goes on 3 residues after the read ends, and that part is filled in from the germline J gene. The chain is built from TRBV9 and TRBJ2-5; no reliable D call. Germline loops: CDR1 SGDLS, CDR2 YYNGEE. This CDR3 spans 14 amino acids. V lost 0 bases, J lost 0 bases, and 6 bases lay in between. The part of the CDR3 DNA that was read is TGTGCCAGCAGCGTAGACCAGTACCAAGAGACC. This gives the protein CASSVDQYQET. The CDR3, in full, reads CASSVDQYQETQYF.

Points on this clone: The read is 3 residues too short to cover the CDR3 end, so that end is filled in from the germline J gene. The rearrangement links TRBV30 to TRBJ1-1; 9 bases fit TRBD1. The CDR3 runs 16 residues. Trimming removed 0 bases from V and 0 bases from J; junction bases left unmatched: 5. Germline values: CDR1 GTSNPN, CDR2 SVGIG (reference sequence). The CDR3 loop is CAWSVQGARVNTEAFF. The covered CDR3 bases are TGTGCCTGGAGTGTACAGGGGGCGCGGGTGAACACTGAA.

As concerns this clone: Read sequence stops 3 residues before the CDR3 end, and the germline J gene provides the missing end. The chain is built from TRBV7-9 and TRBJ2-7; D not certain. The germline V gene has CDR1 SEHNR and CDR2 FQNEAQ (reference sequence). Trimming took off 5 bases at V and 1 base at J, with 3 bases between the two ends. This CDR3 has 11 residues. The sequenced CDR3 bases are TGTGCCAGCAGCCCATCCTACGAG. This translates into CASSPSYE. In full, the CDR3 is CASSPSYEQYF. The complete variable domain, with remaining parts taken from reference TRBV7-9 and TRBJ2-7, reads DTGVSQNPRHKITKRGQNVTFRCDPISEHNRLYWYRQTLGQGPEFLTYFQNEAQLEKSRLLSDRFSAERPKGSFSTLEIQRTEQGDSAMYLCASSPSYEQYFGPGTRLTVT.

Worth noting for this clone: From the germline J gene comes the end of the CDR3, since the read stops 3 residues before it. The rearrangement joins TRBV5-1 to TRBJ2-3; D assignment may be TRBD1 or TRBD2 (7 bases each). Germline loops: CDR1 SGHRS, CDR2 YFSETQ. V was clipped by 1 base and J by 5 bases, with 14 bases between them. The CDR3 loop spans 15 amino acids. CDR3 bases read: TGCGCCAGCAGCTTGTGGGAGGGGGCGGAAGATACG. Translated: CASSLWEGAEDT. The entire CDR3 protein is CASSLWEGAEDTQYF.

Comments on this clone: The CDR3 end is not reached by the read, which stops 3 residues before it; the germline J gene fills it in. The V call is TRBV7-2, the J call TRBJ2-7; 13 bases match TRBD2. The CDR3 consists of 14 residues. Trimming at V came to 4 bases and at J to 3 bases, leaving 0 bases not matched to a gene. Germline values: CDR1 SGHTA, CDR2 FQGNSA. Here the CDR3 reads CASSWTSGGYEQYF. CDR3 bases read: TGTGCCAGCAGCTGGACTAGCGGGGGCTACGAG. Drawing the rest from reference TRBV7-2 and TRBJ2-7, the complete variable domain is GAGVSQSPSNKVTEKGKDVELRCDPISGHTALYWYRQSLGQGLEFLIYFQGNSAPDKSGLPSDRFSAERTGGSVSTLTIQRTQQEDSAVYLCASSWTSGGYEQYFGPGTRLTVT.

For this clone: The CDR3 goes on 3 residues after the read ends, and that part is filled in from the germline J gene. This rearrangement joins TRBV10-3 to TRBJ1-1; TRBD1 matches 9 bases. Germline loops: CDR1 ENHRY, CDR2 SYGVKD. Losses at the gene ends were 11 bases for V and 6 bases for J; bases not matched to a gene: 13. The CDR3 runs 14 residues. CDR3 DNA (partial): TGTGCCGCACAGACAGGGGGGCCAGCCCCTGAA. This gives the protein CAAQTGGPAPE. The CDR3 in full is CAAQTGGPAPEAFF.

In regard to this clone: From the germline J gene comes the end of the CDR3, since the read stops 3 residues before it. This chain uses TRBV6-1 with TRBJ2-3; 9 nucleotides align to TRBD2. Germline V gene lookup returns CDR1 MNHNS and CDR2 SASEGT. The V and J ends lost 4 bases and 4 bases, in that order; junction bases with no gene match: 6. The CDR3 covers 15 residues. The part of the CDR3 DNA that was read is TGTGCCAGCAGTGTGGGTAGCGGGGGATCAGATACG. This codes for CASSVGSGGSDT. The full CDR3 sequence reads CASSVGSGGSDTQYF.

Notes on this clone: The DNA ends 3 residues before the CDR3 does, and the rest of the CDR3 is filled in from the germline J gene. The chain is built from TRBV20-1 and TRBJ2-5, with D tentatively TRBD1 (6 bases). The V end was cut by 3 bases, the J end by 6 bases, with 11 bases between. From germline, CDR1 is DFQATT and CDR2 SNEGSKA (reference sequence). The CDR3 runs to 12 residues. CDR3 DNA, as far as it was read: TGCAGTGCTAGTAAGGGGGAGAAGACC. It codes for CSASKGEKT. The entire CDR3 reads CSASKGEKTQYF.

As concerns this clone: Read sequence stops 3 residues before the CDR3 end, and the germline J gene provides the missing end. This chain uses TRBV5-6 with TRBJ1-2, with a possible D match to TRBD1 (6 bases). The CDR3 has 14 residues. Germline-derived CDR1 and CDR2 are SGHDT and YYEEEE. The CDR3 loop reads CASSLDREIKGYTF. Partial CDR3 DNA: TGTGCCAGCAGCTTGGACAGGGAGATAAAAGGC.

As to this clone: Read coverage stops 3 residues before the CDR3 terminus; the germline J gene supplies the remainder. The chain carries TRBV7-9 and TRBJ1-2; 8 nucleotides line up with TRBD1. Germline V gives CDR1 SEHNR, CDR2 FQNEAQ (reference sequence). There are 14 residues in the CDR3. The CDR3 region is CASRFPGRGQGYTF. CDR3 DNA (partial): TGTGCCAGCAGATTCCCGGGCAGGGGGCAAGGC.

About this clone itself: The read comes to an end 3 residues before the CDR3 does, leaving the germline J gene to fill in the end. The chain employs TRBV6-2 or TRBV6-3 and TRBJ2-3; TRBD1 matches 8 bases. This CDR3 has 14 amino acids. Per the germline V gene, CDR1 is MNHEY and CDR2 is SVGEGT. With 4 bases clipped from V and 4 bases from J, the junction kept 4 bases outside the gene matches. CDR3 sequence: CASSSGQGADTQYF. CDR3 DNA, as far as it was read: TGTGCCAGCAGTTCTGGACAGGGTGCAGATACG.

With regard to this clone: From the germline J gene comes the end of the CDR3, since the read stops 3 residues before it. The gene calls are TRBV20-1 and TRBJ2-4; D possibly corresponds to TRBD2 (6 bases). V was trimmed by 5 bases and J by 2 bases, leaving 13 bases between them. The CDR3 spans 14 residues. Germline V CDR1 and CDR2: DFQATT, SNEGSKA (reference sequence). CDR3 bases read: TGCAGTGCTTCTAGCGCTGTATCCAAAAACATT. This codes for CSASSAVSKNI. The entire CDR3 reads CSASSAVSKNIQYF.

With respect to this clone: The read ends 3 residues early relative to the CDR3; the germline J gene fills the gap. The rearrangement joins TRBV3-1 (or the pseudogene TRBV3-2) to TRBJ2-3, with a weak D call TRBD1 (5 bases). The V gene's germline CDR1 is LGHDT and CDR2 YNNKEL (reference sequence). CDR3 length equals 11 residues. This CDR3 is CASSQRGTQYF. CDR3 DNA, as far as it was read: TGTGCCAGCAGCCAAAGGGGCACG.

To note about this clone: The DNA ends 3 residues before the CDR3 does, and the rest of the CDR3 is filled in from the germline J gene. The V call is TRBV10-1, the J call TRBJ1-6; D ambiguous. The CDR3 is 14 residues long. Trimming pared 2 bases from V and 7 bases from J, leaving 9 bases between. From germline, CDR1 is WNHNN and CDR2 SYGVQD (reference sequence). CDR3 protein: CASSETPENSPLHF. The DNA read from the CDR3 is TGCGCCAGCAGTGAGACCCCAGAGAATTCACCC.

To note about this clone: The observed sequence ends 3 residues before the CDR3 terminus, with the missing tail filled in from the germline J gene. The rearrangement links TRBV2 to TRBJ1-5, with 9 positions matching TRBD1. Germline lookup yields CDR1 SNHLY and CDR2 FYNNEI. V was clipped by 9 bases and J by 0 bases; unmatched bases: 6. This CDR3 comprises 15 residues. The CDR3 bases that were read are TGTGCCAGTACAGGGGGCCGGAGTAGCAATCAGCCC. Residues: CASTGGRSSNQP. The whole CDR3 protein is CASTGGRSSNQPQHF.

Judged by frequency, this clone is medium-sized. CDR3 sequence: CASTPGGSHEQYF. The sequenced part of the CDR3 DNA is TGTGCCAGTACCCCGGGTGGGTCGCACGAG. The rearrangement uses TRBV19 and TRBJ2-7; no definite D call. The read halts 3 residues ahead of the CDR3 end, with the missing end drawn from the germline J gene. The V gene lost 7 bases and the J gene lost 5 bases, with 15 bases spanning the gap. Germline CDR1 is LNHDA and CDR2 is SQIVND (reference sequence). This CDR3 has 13 residues.

A remark on this clone: The read ends 3 residues before the CDR3 terminus; that terminus is restored from the germline J gene. This chain uses TRBV28 with TRBJ2-7; possible D gene TRBD2, 6 bases. Trimming removed 5 bases at V and 1 base at J, with 15 bases between. Germline values: CDR1 MDHEN, CDR2 SYDVKM. The CDR3 spans 15 residues. The CDR3 DNA, read in part, is TGTGCCAGCAGTAGACCTAGGGACTGGTCCTACGAG. Protein: CASSRPRDWSYE. The whole CDR3 reads CASSRPRDWSYEQYF.

For this clone: Coverage ceases 3 residues before the CDR3 finishes, and the germline J gene fills in the end. The rearrangement joins TRBV20-1 to TRBJ2-7; 13 bases fit TRBD2. CDR1 DFQATT and CDR2 SNEGSKA come from the germline V gene (reference sequence). This CDR3 contains 17 residues. V shed 6 bases, J shed 3 bases, and the junction held 14 bases outside the gene matches. CDR3 amino acids: CSASDPGLAGVLYEQYF. The sequenced CDR3 bases are TGCAGTGCCTCTGATCCTGGACTAGCGGGGGTTCTCTACGAG.

About this clone itself: The sequenced fragment ends 3 residues before the CDR3 boundary, so the rest is inferred from the germline J gene. V usage is TRBV20-1 and J usage is TRBJ1-2; maybe TRBD1 (5 bases). V shed 3 bases and J shed 5 bases, with 16 bases lying between them. Germline assignment: CDR1 DFQATT and CDR2 SNEGSKA (reference sequence). The CDR3 is made up of 14 amino acids. CDR3 sequence: CSARREAGKYGYTF. Incomplete CDR3 DNA: TGCAGTGCTAGGAGGGAGGCAGGGAAGTATGGC.

Worth noting for this clone: The read falls 3 residues short of the CDR3 end, and the missing part is taken from the germline J gene. The chain couples TRBV30 to TRBJ1-2, with TRBD1 as a possible D gene (6 bases). The CDR3 has 12 residues. CDR1 and CDR2 (germline): GTSNPN, SVGIG (reference sequence). V lost 6 bases to trimming and J lost 3 bases, with 11 bases between them. The CDR3 here is CACSPGDYGYTF. The covered CDR3 bases are TGTGCCTGTTCCCCAGGGGACTATGGC.